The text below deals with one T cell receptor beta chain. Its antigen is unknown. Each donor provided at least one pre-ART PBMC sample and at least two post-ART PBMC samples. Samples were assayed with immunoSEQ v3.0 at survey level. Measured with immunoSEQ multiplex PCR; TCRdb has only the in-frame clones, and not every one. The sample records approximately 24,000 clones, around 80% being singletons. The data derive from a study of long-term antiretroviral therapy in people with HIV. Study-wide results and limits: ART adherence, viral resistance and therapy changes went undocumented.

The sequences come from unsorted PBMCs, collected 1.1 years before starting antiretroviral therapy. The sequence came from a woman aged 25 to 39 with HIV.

CDR3 region: CASTAGSHEMNTEAFF. The CDR3 region has the DNA TGTGCCAGTACGGCGGGCAGCCATGAAATGAACACTGAAGCTTTCTTT. The J gene is TRBJ1-1, the V gene TRBV6-6, with D unclear. Germline CDR1 and CDR2: MNHNY and SVGAGI (reference sequence). V was clipped by 9 bases and J by 0 bases, with 20 bases between them. The CDR3 sequence is 16 residues long.